A single sample is the source of the 28 T cell receptor beta chains below, sequenced in a study of Graves' ophthalmopathy and Graves' hyperthyroidism. RNA transcripts were the source from which TCR beta CDR3 regions were amplified. First-round RT-PCR with HTBI primers preceded a second-round multiplex PCR. TCRdb reprocessed the multiplex PCR reads with MiXCR, giving one entry per CDR3 protein. Seen here are about 480,000 distinct CDR3 sequences, 13% to 15% observed once, and the top ten hold 9.8%. Sequenced sample: blood. All receptors come from a woman in her twenties or thirties with Graves' ophthalmopathy.

This chain connects TRBV2 to TRBJ2-3, with D perhaps matching TRBD1 (6 bases). This CDR3 comprises 14 residues. Trimming took 3 bases from V and 2 from J, leaving 9 bases between them. Germline CDR1 and CDR2: SNHLY and FYNNEI. CDR3 DNA sequence: TGTGCCAGCAGTGAGTGGGGGCCCACAGATACGCAGTATTTT. Amino acid sequence: CASSEWGPTDTQYF.

This clonotype appeared many times. This chain links TRBV10-3 with TRBJ2-5; D is possibly TRBD2 (6 bases). Deletions cut 11 bases from V and 3 bases from J, with 16 bases between. The CDR3 is 13 amino acids. Per the germline V gene, CDR1 is ENHRY and CDR2 is SYGVKD. The CDR3 loop reads CASSRGTEETQYF. The CDR3 nucleotides are TGTGCCTCCTCCCGGGGGACCGAAGAGACCCAGTACTTC.

Ten or more counts support this clonotype. The chain recombines TRBV6-1 with TRBJ1-2, with 10 bases that match TRBD1. Per the germline V gene, CDR1 is MNHNS and CDR2 is SASEGT. V lost 6 bases to trimming and J lost 8 bases; unmatched junction nucleotides: 6. The CDR3 consists of 13 residues. This CDR3 reads CASRTGGLRGYTF. CDR3 coding DNA: TGTGCCAGCAGGACAGGGGGCTTGCGGGGCTACACCTTC.

This clonotype showed up many times. A much larger clone differs from this one at a single base, so this may be a read error. CDR3 loop: CASSADRHTEAFF. The CDR3 nucleotides read TGTGCCAGCAGTGCCGACAGGCACACTGAAGCTTTCTTT. V is TRBV6-1 and J is TRBJ1-1, with a weak D call TRBD1 (6 bases). Trimming shortened V by 4 bases and J by 3 bases, and 9 bases separated the two germline ends. The CDR3 loop spans 13 amino acids. Germline V lookup: CDR1 MNHNS, CDR2 SASEGT.

In this sample, this clonotype turned up many times. The genes are TRBV27 and TRBJ1-6; D gene uncertain. Trimming left V 8 bases short and J 8 bases short, with 16 bases between. Per germline, CDR1 MNHEY and CDR2 SMNVEV (reference sequence). The CDR3 is made up of 14 amino acids. The CDR3 region is CASGPIFGDSPLHF. The CDR3 DNA reads TGTGCCAGCGGGCCAATATTCGGCGATTCACCCCTCCACTTT.

At least ten counts were recorded for this clonotype. This chain uses TRBV27 with TRBJ2-5; TRBD1 is a possible D gene (8 bases). Trimming left V 6 bases short and J 5 bases short, with 16 bases between. This CDR3 spans 14 amino acids. In germline, CDR1 is MNHEY, CDR2 SMNVEV (reference sequence). CDR3 region: CASSRTGRGETQYF. CDR3 bases: TGTGCCAGCAGCCGGACAGGGAGGGGGGAGACCCAGTACTTC.

Many counts were recorded for this clonotype. J is TRBJ2-7 and V is TRBV5-1; D call uncertain. The CDR3 consists of 14 residues. Germline-derived CDR1 and CDR2 are SGHRS and YFSETQ. Trimming left V 0 bases short and J 6 bases short, with 13 bases between. CDR3 coding DNA: TGCGCCAGCAGCTTGGACAGCTCAAGTTCCGAGCAGTACTTC. Translated, it gives CASSLDSSSSEQYF.

CDR3 amino acids: CASSSGQGGRTEAFF. CDR3 DNA: TGTGCCAGCAGCTCGGGACAGGGTGGTCGCACTGAAGCTTTCTTT. The chain has TRBV11-2 and TRBJ1-1, with TRBD1 identical over 9 bases. This CDR3 region has 15 residues. Germline CDR1 reads SGHAT; CDR2 reads FQNNGV. Trimming at V came to 4 bases and at J to 4 bases, leaving 7 bases not matched to a gene.

This clonotype was observed many times. The chain combines TRBV15 with TRBJ2-7, with D tentatively TRBD2 (7 bases). The germline gives CDR1 LNHNV, CDR2 YYDKDF (reference sequence). The V end was cut by 2 bases, the J end by 6 bases, with 20 bases between. The CDR3 loop spans 16 amino acids. The CDR3 reads CATSRPMEGGIGEQYF. The DNA for the CDR3 is TGTGCCACCAGCAGACCCATGGAGGGGGGGATCGGCGAGCAGTACTTC.

This clonotype was found many times. V and J are TRBV5-1 and TRBJ2-7, with TRBD2 identical over 13 bases. The CDR3 length is 18 residues. Germline V gene lookup returns CDR1 SGHRS and CDR2 YFSETQ. V gave up 1 base and J gave up 4 bases; unmatched junction bases: 11. The CDR3 is CASSLRSFPGLAGYEQYF. The CDR3, as DNA: TGCGCCAGCAGCTTGCGCTCCTTTCCGGGACTAGCGGGGTACGAGCAGTACTTC.

This clonotype was observed at least ten times. The CDR3, as DNA: TGTGCCAGCAGTGAAGTACAGGGGAACCCCCTCAATCAGCCCCAGCATTTT. Translating it yields CASSEVQGNPLNQPQHF. The rearrangement uses TRBV6-1 and TRBJ1-5, with 7 bases lining up with TRBD1. V dropped 1 base and J dropped 3; count of bases not matched to a gene: 9. The CDR3 totals 17 residues. Germline lookup yields CDR1 MNHNS and CDR2 SASEGT.

In this sample, this clonotype turned up many times. The genes are TRBV2 and TRBJ2-7, with D possibly being TRBD1 or TRBD2 (5 bases each). CDR1 and CDR2 (germline): SNHLY, FYNNEI. Trimming removed 6 bases from V and 1 base from J, with 10 bases in between. The CDR3 loop spans 13 amino acids. The CDR3 DNA reads TGTGCCAGCAGGGGGCCGGGGTCCTACGAGCAGTACTTC. Translation gives CASRGPGSYEQYF.

The chain joins TRBV6-1 to TRBJ2-7; D assignment may be TRBD1 or TRBD2 (5 bases each). The CDR3 is 14 residues long. Trimming cost V 7 bases and J 0 bases, with 13 bases left between them. The germline V gene encodes CDR1 MNHNS and CDR2 SASEGT. The CDR3 is CASTPGTASYEQYF. The CDR3, as DNA: TGTGCCAGCACCCCCGGGACCGCCTCCTACGAGCAGTACTTC.

Remarks on this clonotype: Since no conserved phenylalanine or tryptophan closes the CDR3, a read error is the likely cause. The J gene is TRBJ2-7, the V gene TRBV12-3 or TRBV12-4; 8 bases agree with TRBD2. J gave up 4 bases and V 6 bases, and 11 bases lay outside the gene matches. The CDR3 totals 15 residues. CDR3 loop: CASSLNEIAGYEQYY. CDR3 bases: TGTGCCAGCAGCCTGAACGAAATAGCGGGGTACGAGCAGTACTAC.

This clonotype came up many times. The chain recombines TRBV11-2 with TRBJ1-6; no definite D call. This CDR3 is 13 amino acids long. V was clipped by 6 bases and J by 10 bases, with 13 bases between them. CDR1 SGHAT and CDR2 FQNNGV come from the germline V gene. The CDR3 DNA is TGTGCCAGCAGTTTATCCTCTCGATCACCCCTCCACTTT. It is translated as CASSLSSRSPLHF.

This clonotype was found many times. This sequence joins TRBV10-3 and TRBJ2-6; D unresolved. The CDR3 has 18 amino acids. V lost 0 bases, J lost 0 bases, and 12 bases lay in between. Germline values: CDR1 ENHRY, CDR2 SYGVKD. The CDR3 loop is CAISESILKGSGANVLTF. CDR3 coding DNA: TGTGCCATCAGTGAGTCCATTCTGAAGGGCTCTGGGGCCAACGTCCTGACTTTC.

The chain is built from TRBV7-2 and TRBJ1-1; 8 bases match TRBD1. The CDR3 length is 14 residues. Looked up from germline, CDR1 is SGHTA and CDR2 is FQGNSA. Trimming at V came to 7 bases and at J to 2 bases, leaving 6 bases not matched to a gene. Here the CDR3 DNA reads TGTGCCAGCACCTACGGACAGGGAAACACTGAAGCTTTCTTT. Its translation: CASTYGQGNTEAFF. Complete variable domain (other parts from reference TRBV7-2 and TRBJ1-1): GAGVSQSPSNKVTEKGKDVELRCDPISGHTALYWYRQSLGQGLEFLIYFQGNSAPDKSGLPSDRFSAERTGGSVSTLTIQRTQQEDSAVYLCASTYGQGNTEAFFGQGTRLTVV.

This clonotype has just a few counts. The chain uses TRBV6-2 or TRBV6-3 and TRBJ1-5; D perhaps matches TRBD1 (6 bases). This CDR3 has 15 residues. Germline V gene sequence: CDR1 MNHEY, CDR2 SVGEGT. V dropped 2 bases and J dropped 4 bases, with 12 bases sitting between them. CDR3 region: CASSYGGSRNQPQHF. The CDR3 DNA follows: TGTGCCAGCAGTTACGGGGGCTCGAGGAATCAGCCCCAGCATTTT.

With regard to this clonotype: The conserved phenylalanine or tryptophan normally closing the CDR3 is absent here, so this likely arose from a read error. The J gene is TRBJ1-1, the V gene TRBV28; weak D call: TRBD1 (6 bases). The length of the CDR3 is 12 residues. Germline values: CDR1 MDHEN, CDR2 SYDVKM. V gave up 2 bases and J gave up 9 bases, with 10 bases separating them. CDR3 in DNA: TGTGCCAGCAGTTTAGGGCAGGGGAAAGCTTTCTAT. This translates into CASSLGQGKAFY.

This clonotype has at least ten counts. J is TRBJ1-5 and V is TRBV20-1; 9 positions match TRBD1. CDR1 DFQATT and CDR2 SNEGSKA come from the germline V gene (reference sequence). After removal of 4 bases from V and 5 bases from J, the junction contained 3 bases not matched to a gene. This CDR3 contains 13 residues. CDR3 sequence reads: CSANDRGDQPQHF. CDR3 nucleotide sequence: TGCAGTGCTAACGACAGGGGGGATCAGCCCCAGCATTTT.

This clonotype was picked up many times. The chain is built from TRBV28 and TRBJ1-3; D gene ambiguous. CDR3 length: 14 amino acids. Germline lookup yields CDR1 MDHEN and CDR2 SYDVKM. The germline V and J ends were trimmed by 5 bases and 3 bases, with 11 bases remaining between them. This CDR3 reads CASSAPARGNTIYF. The CDR3 DNA follows: TGTGCCAGCAGTGCTCCGGCTCGTGGAAACACCATATATTTT.

This clonotype was observed at least ten times. The chain has TRBV5-6 and TRBJ1-2; D is unclear. The CDR3 contains 15 residues. V lost 0 bases to trimming and J lost 8 bases, with 17 bases between them. Germline-derived CDR1 and CDR2 are SGHDT and YYEEEE. In DNA form, the CDR3 reads TGTGCCAGCAGCTTGGGCCAGGCCCCGAAGGGAGGCTACACCTTC. It codes for CASSLGQAPKGGYTF.

The gene calls are TRBV6-2 or TRBV6-3 and TRBJ1-5; no reliable D call. The length of the CDR3 is 13 residues. Per germline, CDR1 MNHEY and CDR2 SVGEGT. V dropped 6 bases and J dropped 9 bases, with 15 bases sitting between them. DNA for the CDR3: TGTGCCAGCAGCTCCCAAAACAACGGGCCCCAGCATTTT. This sequence encodes CASSSQNNGPQHF.

This clonotype was recorded a few times. The rearrangement uses TRBV3-1 and TRBJ2-2, with 8 nucleotides matching TRBD1. Germline V gives CDR1 LGHDT, CDR2 YNNKEL (reference sequence). J gave up 3 bases and V 8 bases, and 11 bases lay outside the gene matches. This CDR3 contains 16 residues. The CDR3 DNA follows: TGTGCCAGCCGGATACATGCAGGGGGCCACACCGGGGAGCTGTTTTTT. Translation gives CASRIHAGGHTGELFF.

Only a few counts were recorded for this clonotype. The J gene is TRBJ2-7, the V gene TRBV6-5; a weak D match, TRBD1 (6 bases). Trimming stripped 0 bases from V and 3 bases from J, with 15 bases between. CDR3 length: 16 amino acids. CDR1 MNHEY and CDR2 SVGAGI come from the germline V gene. CDR3 bases: TGTGCCAGCAGTTACTCCCCGGACAGCTCTCGCTACGAGCAGTACTTC. This sequence encodes CASSYSPDSSRYEQYF.

This clonotype was counted ten times or more. The chain uses TRBV9 and TRBJ2-5; 9 nucleotides line up with TRBD2. V was pared by 0 bases and J by 2 bases, with 8 bases of the junction left unmatched. From germline, CDR1 is SGDLS and CDR2 YYNGEE. This CDR3 has 17 residues. The CDR3 reads CASSVGLAGKLQETQYF. The CDR3 coding sequence is TGTGCCAGCAGCGTAGGGCTAGCGGGGAAGCTTCAAGAGACCCAGTACTTC.

This clonotype occurred many times. The chain employs TRBV28 and TRBJ2-5, with 11 bases aligning to TRBD2. This CDR3 has 15 amino acids. Germline V gene lookup returns CDR1 MDHEN and CDR2 SYDVKM. Trimming cost V 5 bases and J 5 bases; bases outside gene matches: 7. CDR3 nucleotides: TGTGCCAGCAGTAGTAGCGGGAGGGCCAGGGAGACCCAGTACTTC. This codes for CASSSSGRARETQYF.

In nucleotides, the CDR3 is TGTGCCAGCAGTTACCCGGCAGGATTGACGAACACTGAAGCTTTCTTT. It specifies CASSYPAGLTNTEAFF. This sequence joins TRBV6-2 or TRBV6-3 and TRBJ1-1; D gene unclear. Germline assignment: CDR1 MNHEY and CDR2 SVGEGT. The CDR3 consists of 16 residues. Trimming removed 2 bases from V and 1 base from J, with 14 bases in between.